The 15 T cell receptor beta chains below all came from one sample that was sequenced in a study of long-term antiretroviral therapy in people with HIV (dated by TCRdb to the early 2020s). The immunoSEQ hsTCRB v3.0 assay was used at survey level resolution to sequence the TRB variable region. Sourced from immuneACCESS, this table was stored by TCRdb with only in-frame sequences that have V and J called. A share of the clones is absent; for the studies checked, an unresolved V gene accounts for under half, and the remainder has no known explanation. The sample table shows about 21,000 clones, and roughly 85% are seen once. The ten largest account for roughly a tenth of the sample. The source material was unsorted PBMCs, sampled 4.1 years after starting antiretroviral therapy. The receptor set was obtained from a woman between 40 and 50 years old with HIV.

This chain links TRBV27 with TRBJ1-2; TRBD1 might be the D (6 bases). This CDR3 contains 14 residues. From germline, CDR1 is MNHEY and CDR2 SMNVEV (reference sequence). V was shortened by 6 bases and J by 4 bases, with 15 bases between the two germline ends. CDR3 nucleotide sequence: TGTGCCAGCAGACGTCGGGGGCTCCCCTATGGCTACACCTTC. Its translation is CASRRRGLPYGYTF.

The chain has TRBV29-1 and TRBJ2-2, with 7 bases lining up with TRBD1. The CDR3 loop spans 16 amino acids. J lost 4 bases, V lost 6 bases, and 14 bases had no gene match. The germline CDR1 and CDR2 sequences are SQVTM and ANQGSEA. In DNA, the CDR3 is TGCAGCGTGGGACGAGGGGACAGTTTATTCACCGGGGAGCTGTTTTTT. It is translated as CSVGRGDSLFTGELFF.

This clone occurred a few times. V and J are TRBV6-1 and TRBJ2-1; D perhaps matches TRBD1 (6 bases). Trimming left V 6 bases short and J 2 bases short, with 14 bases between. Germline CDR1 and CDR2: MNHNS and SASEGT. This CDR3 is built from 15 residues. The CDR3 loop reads CASRNPGDAYNEQFF. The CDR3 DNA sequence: TGTGCCAGCAGAAACCCAGGGGATGCCTACAATGAGCAGTTCTTC.

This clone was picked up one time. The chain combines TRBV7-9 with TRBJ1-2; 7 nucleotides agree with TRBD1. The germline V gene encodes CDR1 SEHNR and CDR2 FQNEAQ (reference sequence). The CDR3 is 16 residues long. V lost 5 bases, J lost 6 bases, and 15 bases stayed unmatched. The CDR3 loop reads CASSPSPGQLSNGYTF. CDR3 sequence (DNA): TGTGCCAGCAGCCCAAGCCCGGGACAGTTAAGTAATGGCTACACCTTC.

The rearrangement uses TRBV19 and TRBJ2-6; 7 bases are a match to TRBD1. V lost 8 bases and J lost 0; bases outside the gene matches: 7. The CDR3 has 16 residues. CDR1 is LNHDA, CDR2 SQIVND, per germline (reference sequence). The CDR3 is CASSVQGYSGANVLTF. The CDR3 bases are TGTGCCAGTTCCGTACAGGGGTACTCTGGGGCCAACGTCCTGACTTTC.

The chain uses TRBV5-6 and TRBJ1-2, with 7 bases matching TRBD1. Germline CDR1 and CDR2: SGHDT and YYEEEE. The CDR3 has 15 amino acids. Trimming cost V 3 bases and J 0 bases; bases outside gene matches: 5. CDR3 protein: CASSSRRGTNYGYTF. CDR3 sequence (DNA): TGTGCCAGCAGCTCCCGCAGGGGGACTAACTATGGCTACACCTTC.

The CDR3: CAWGRGRTTTNEKLFF. CDR3 sequence (DNA): TGTGCCTGGGGGAGGGGGCGAACCACAACTAATGAAAAACTGTTTTTT. This chain joins TRBV30 and TRBJ1-4; 7 nucleotides align to TRBD1. This CDR3 spans 16 amino acids. The V and J ends lost 5 bases and 0 bases, in that order; junction bases with no gene match: 9. CDR1 is GTSNPN, CDR2 SVGIG, per germline (reference sequence).

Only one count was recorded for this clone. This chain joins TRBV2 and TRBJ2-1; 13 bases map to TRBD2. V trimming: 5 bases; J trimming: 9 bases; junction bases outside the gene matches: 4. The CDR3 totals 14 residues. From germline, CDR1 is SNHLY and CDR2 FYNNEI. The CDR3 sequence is CASSWGLAGFEQFF. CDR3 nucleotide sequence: TGTGCCAGCAGTTGGGGACTAGCGGGATTTGAGCAGTTCTTC.

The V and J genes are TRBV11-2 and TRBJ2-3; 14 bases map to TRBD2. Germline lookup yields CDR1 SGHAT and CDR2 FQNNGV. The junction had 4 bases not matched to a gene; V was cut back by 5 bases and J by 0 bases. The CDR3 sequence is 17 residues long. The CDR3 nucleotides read TGTGCCAGCAGCGCCCGGACTAGCGGGGGGAGCACAGATACGCAGTATTTT. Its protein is CASSARTSGGSTDTQYF.

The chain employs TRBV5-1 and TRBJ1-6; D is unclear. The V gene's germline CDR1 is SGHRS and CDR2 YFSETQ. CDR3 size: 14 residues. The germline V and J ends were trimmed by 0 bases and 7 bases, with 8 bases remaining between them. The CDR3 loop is CASSLEAGNSPLHF. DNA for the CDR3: TGCGCCAGCAGCTTGGAGGCGGGAAATTCACCCCTCCACTTT.

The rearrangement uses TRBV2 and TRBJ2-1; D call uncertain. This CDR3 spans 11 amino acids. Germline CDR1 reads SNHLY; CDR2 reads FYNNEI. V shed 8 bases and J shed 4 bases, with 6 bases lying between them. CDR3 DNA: TGTGCCAGCGCTACGTACAATGAGCAGTTCTTC. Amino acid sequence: CASATYNEQFF. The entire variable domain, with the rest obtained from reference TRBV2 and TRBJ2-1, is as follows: EPEVTQTPSHQVTQMGQEVILRCVPISNHLYFYWYRQILGQKVEFLVSFYNNEISEKSEIFDDQFSVERPDGSNFTLKIRSTKLEDSAMYFCASATYNEQFFGPGTRLTVL.

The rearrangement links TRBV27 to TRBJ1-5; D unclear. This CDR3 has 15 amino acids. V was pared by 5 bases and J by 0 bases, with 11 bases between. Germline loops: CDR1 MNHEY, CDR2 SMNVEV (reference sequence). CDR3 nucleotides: TGTGCCAGCAGTCCAGAGCCATATAGCAATCAGCCCCAGCATTTT. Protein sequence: CASSPEPYSNQPQHF.

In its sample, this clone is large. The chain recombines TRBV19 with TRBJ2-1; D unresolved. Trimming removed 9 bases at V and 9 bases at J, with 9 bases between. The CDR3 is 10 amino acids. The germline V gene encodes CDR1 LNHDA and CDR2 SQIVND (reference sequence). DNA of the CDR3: TGTGCCAGCCTCGGAAGTGAGCAGTTCTTC. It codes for CASLGSEQFF.

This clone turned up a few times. The CDR3: CASSHYQGPGQPQHF. In nucleotides, the CDR3 is TGTGCCAGCAGCCACTACCAAGGACCAGGGCAGCCCCAGCATTTT. The chain has TRBV7-9 and TRBJ1-5; D is perhaps TRBD1 (5 bases). This CDR3 has 15 residues. V was trimmed by 5 bases and J by 7 bases, leaving 18 bases between them. Germline values: CDR1 SEHNR, CDR2 FQNEAQ (reference sequence).

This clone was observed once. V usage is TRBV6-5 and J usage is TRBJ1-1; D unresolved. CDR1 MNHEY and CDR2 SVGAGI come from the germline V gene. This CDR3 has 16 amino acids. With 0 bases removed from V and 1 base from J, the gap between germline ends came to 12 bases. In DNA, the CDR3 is TGTGCCAGCAGTTACTCGAGTCAGATGGGGAACACTGAAGCTTTCTTT. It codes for CASSYSSQMGNTEAFF.